Listed below are T cell receptor beta chains from one sample, sequenced in a study of tumor-infiltrating lymphocytes in oesophageal squamous cell carcinoma. TCRdb itself ran the PCR reads through MiXCR, one entry per CDR3 protein. The data contain some 14,000 distinct CDR3 sequences, 50% of them singletons. Sequenced input: blood. The receptors were gathered from a male donor with esophageal squamous cell carcinoma. Each CDR3 is given with its conserved first and last residue. The D gene is left open where the match is weak. The size of a clone is reported for some rows only, either as once, few or many, or as a class for expanded clones.

V gene,CDR3 length,clone size,D gene,J gene,CDR3 protein,CDR3 DNA
TRBV2,20,few,.,TRBJ1-6,CASRTRSGRGLSSYNSPLHF,TGTGCCAGCAGGACCCGTTCCGGGAGGGGCCTAAGCTCCTATAATTCACCCCTCCACTTC
TRBV7-2,17,.,TRBD2,TRBJ2-6,CASSLGTRSSGANVLTF,TGTGCCAGCAGCTTGGGGACTAGAAGCTCTGGGGCCAACGTCCTGACTTTC
TRBV7-2,13,.,TRBD2,TRBJ2-4,CASSFREGNIQYF,TGTGCCAGCAGCTTTAGGGAGGGGAACATTCAGTACTTC
TRBV7-4,14,.,.,TRBJ1-2,CASSTPGGLWGYTF,TGTGCCAGCAGCACCCCGGGGGGCCTATGGGGCTACACCTTC
TRBV7-8,14,.,TRBD1,TRBJ2-1,CASSLAWTGSEQFF,TGTGCCAGCAGCTTAGCGTGGACAGGGTCCGAGCAGTTCTTC
TRBV20-1,15,few,TRBD1,TRBJ1-1,CSASRPGQGRGEAFF,TGCAGTGCTTCACGACCGGGACAGGGAAGAGGGGAAGCTTTCTTT
TRBV27,15,.,.,TRBJ2-7,CASSLSGGTLAAQYF,TGTGCCAGCAGTTTATCGGGAGGGACACTAGCAGCCCAGTACTTC
TRBV14,15,many,TRBD1,TRBJ2-4,CASSPGTGSGDIQYF,TGTGCCAGCAGCCCTGGGACAGGATCAGGGGACATTCAGTACTTC
TRBV5-1,13,many,.,TRBJ2-1,CASSLEGPNEQFF,TGCGCCAGCAGCTTGGAGGGGCCCAATGAGCAGTTCTTC
TRBV7-8,14,few,.,TRBJ2-5,CASSLVSGPETQYF,TGTGCCAGCAGCTTAGTTTCAGGGCCTGAGACCCAGTACTTC
TRBV7-1,17,.,TRBD1,TRBJ2-7,CASSSPTLGQGDHEQYF,TGTGCCAGCAGCTCCCCCACCCTTGGACAGGGGGACCACGAGCAGTACTTC
TRBV7-2,13,.,.,TRBJ2-3,CASSATVTDTQYF,TGTGCCAGCAGCGCCACCGTCACAGATACGCAGTATTTT
TRBV11-2,14,medium-sized,TRBD1,TRBJ2-5,CASRQGVGQETQYF,TGTGCCAGCAGGCAGGGGGTAGGCCAAGAGACCCAGTACTTC
TRBV7-2,10,.,.,TRBJ2-4,CASSLAPQYF,TGTGCCAGCAGCTTAGCCCCCCAGTACTTC
TRBV7-2,14,.,.,TRBJ2-5,CASSLDTPQETQYF,TGTGCCAGCAGCTTAGACACTCCACAAGAGACCCAGTACTTC
TRBV7-3,15,.,TRBD2,TRBJ2-1,CASSPNGREVNEQFF,TGTGCCAGCAGCCCCAACGGGCGGGAGGTCAATGAGCAGTTCTTC
TRBV10-2,16,.,.,TRBJ2-1,CASSDRGRIRNNEQFF,TGCGCCAGCAGTGACCGGGGACGGATAAGAAACAATGAGCAGTTCTTC
TRBV6-8,15,.,TRBD1,TRBJ2-5,CASRPDRGLGGEQYF,TGTGCCAGCAGACCCGACAGGGGGCTCGGAGGAGAGCAGTACTTC
TRBV10-3,13,.,.,TRBJ2-3,CATLATEGDTQYF,TGTGCCACATTAGCAACCGAGGGAGATACGCAGTATTTT
TRBV11-3,13,many,.,TRBJ2-7,CASSKTGHNEQYF,TGTGCCAGCAGCAAAACAGGACACAATGAGCAGTACTTC
TRBV5-4,14,.,TRBD1,TRBJ1-1,CASSLAGGKTEAFF,TGTGCCAGCAGCTTAGCAGGGGGCAAAACTGAAGCTTTCTTT
TRBV7-9,12,few,.,TRBJ2-5,CASSSEWETQYF,TGTGCCAGCAGCTCCGAATGGGAGACCCAGTACTTC
TRBV7-6,13,.,.,TRBJ2-5,CASSSISQETQYF,TGTGCTAGCAGCTCGATAAGCCAAGAGACCCAGTACTTC
TRBV28,14,.,.,TRBJ2-5,CASSPQRAQQTQYF,TGTGCCAGCAGCCCTCAGAGAGCCCAACAGACCCAGTACTTC
TRBV28,15,many,TRBD2,TRBJ2-7,CASSFIAGGYNEQYF,TGTGCCAGCAGTTTCATAGCGGGAGGTTACAATGAGCAGTACTTC
TRBV7-2,15,few,TRBD2,TRBJ2-1,CASSRYGRSYNEQFF,TGTGCCAGCAGCAGGTACGGGAGGTCTTACAATGAGCAGTTCTTC